One sample yielded the 19 T cell receptor beta chains listed below, sequenced in a study of cytomegalovirus exposure and HLA in healthy donors. Clones were read by immunoSEQ multiplex PCR, and TCRdb kept only the in-frame ones, dropping some. There are 130,000 to 150,000 clones in the sample; 70% to 90% occur only once, and around 8% lies in the top ten. Sequencing input: PBMCs. These receptors all come from a woman aged 18-35 years in good health and CMV-seropositive.

The chain links TRBV6-1 to TRBJ1-4; 8 bases map to TRBD1. This CDR3 comprises 17 residues. Trimming took 1 base from V and 3 from J; bases not matched to a gene: 7. Germline CDR1 reads MNHNS; CDR2 reads SASEGT. The CDR3 bases are TGTGCCAGCAGTGAAGGAGGGACAGGAGGATCTAATGAAAAACTGTTTTTT. Protein: CASSEGGTGGSNEKLFF.

Here the CDR3 DNA reads TGTGCCAGCAGTTCCTTCGGGACAGACTCCTACGAGCAGTACTTC. Encoded protein: CASSSFGTDSYEQYF. The chain joins TRBV28 to TRBJ2-7; 7 bases match TRBD1. The CDR3 covers 15 residues. The germline V gene has CDR1 MDHEN and CDR2 SYDVKM. Trimming at V came to 4 bases and at J to 0 bases, leaving 6 bases not matched to a gene.

V and J are TRBV29-1 and TRBJ1-5, with D possibly being TRBD1 (6 bases). The CDR3 spans 13 residues. Germline V gene sequence: CDR1 SQVTM, CDR2 ANQGSEA. V lost 8 bases to trimming and J lost 5 bases, with 16 bases between them. The CDR3 nucleotides read TGCAGCCCGGGGAGGGGGGCCGATCAGCCCCAGCATTTT. Protein: CSPGRGADQPQHF.

A few counts support this clone. V usage is TRBV28 and J usage is TRBJ1-2, with 7 positions matching TRBD1. J was trimmed by 2 bases and V by 10 bases; bases with no gene match: 7. This CDR3 has 13 amino acids. Germline CDR1 MDHEN, CDR2 SYDVKM. CDR3 sequence reads: CATRTGINYGYTF. The CDR3, as DNA: TGTGCCACCCGGACAGGCATCAACTATGGCTACACCTTC.

This rearrangement joins TRBV28 to TRBJ2-7; D is perhaps TRBD1 (6 bases). In germline, CDR1 is MDHEN, CDR2 SYDVKM. The CDR3 spans 17 residues. Trimming removed 4 bases from V and 5 bases from J, with 24 bases in between. The CDR3 loop reads CASSSALGGRGSHEQYF. Here the CDR3 DNA reads TGTGCCAGCAGTTCCGCCCTAGGTGGAAGGGGGTCCCACGAGCAGTACTTC.

The rearrangement links TRBV7-8 to TRBJ1-5; possibly TRBD1 for D (5 bases). The CDR3 length is 16 residues. In germline, CDR1 is SGHVS, CDR2 FQNEAQ. V lost 2 bases, J lost 0 bases, and 11 bases lay in between. The chain's CDR3 is CASSLLGAYSNQPQHF. In DNA, the CDR3 is TGTGCCAGCAGCTTACTAGGGGCTTATAGCAATCAGCCCCAGCATTTT. Based on the CDR3 plus reference TRBV7-8 and TRBJ1-5, the full variable domain is GAGVSQSPRYKVAKRGQDVALRCDPISGHVSLFWYQQALGQGPEFLTYFQNEAQLDKSGLPSDRFFAERPEGSVSTLKIQRTQQEDSAVYLCASSLLGAYSNQPQHFGDGTRLSIL.

The chain is built from TRBV18 and TRBJ1-2; unclear D gene. Trimming removed 2 bases at V and 6 bases at J, with 16 bases between. The CDR3 has 15 residues. Per germline, CDR1 KGHSH and CDR2 LQKENI. Written as DNA, the CDR3 is TGTGCCAGCTCACCATCGGCGGCCAATGGCAATGGCTACACCTTC. Residues: CASSPSAANGNGYTF.

The V gene is TRBV7-9, the J gene TRBJ1-1; no clear D gene. Germline loops: CDR1 SEHNR, CDR2 FQNEAQ (reference sequence). This CDR3 region has 12 residues. Trimming pared 3 bases from V and 3 bases from J, leaving 5 bases between. The CDR3 DNA is TGTGCCAGCAGCTTCGAGCACACTGAAGCTTTCTTT. Its protein is CASSFEHTEAFF.

This sequence joins TRBV6-5 and TRBJ2-7; TRBD2 is a possible D gene (5 bases). CDR1 and CDR2 (germline): MNHEY, SVGAGI. Trimming left V 0 bases short and J 7 bases short, with 10 bases between. The length of the CDR3 is 13 residues. CDR3 DNA sequence: TGTGCCAGCAGTTACTCGAGTGGGAGAGAGCAGTACTTC. Translation gives CASSYSSGREQYF.

This clone came up once. The genes are TRBV9 and TRBJ1-1; TRBD1 is a possible D gene (5 bases). Germline loops: CDR1 SGDLS, CDR2 YYNGEE. The length of the CDR3 is 16 residues. The V end was cut by 0 bases, the J end by 0 bases, with 12 bases between. The CDR3 bases are TGTGCCAGCAGCGTAGTAGAGGACACCATGAACACTGAAGCTTTCTTT. Residues: CASSVVEDTMNTEAFF.

The CDR3 is CASSAGLNQPQHF. Written as DNA, the CDR3 is TGTGCCAGCAGTGCTGGGCTGAATCAGCCCCAGCATTTT. The gene calls are TRBV6-1 and TRBJ1-5; D unclear. The germline V and J ends were trimmed by 4 bases and 4 bases, with 8 bases remaining between them. CDR3 length equals 13 residues. CDR1 and CDR2 (germline): MNHNS, SASEGT.

The genes are TRBV11-2 and TRBJ2-2, with D perhaps matching TRBD1 (6 bases). The CDR3 has 17 amino acids. Trimming cost V 8 bases and J 3 bases, with 22 bases left between them. Germline lookup yields CDR1 SGHAT and CDR2 FQNNGV. DNA of the CDR3: TGTGCCAGCGCTCGCCGGCTGGGGACATTGGACACCGGGGAGCTGTTTTTT. Translated: CASARRLGTLDTGELFF.

The chain joins TRBV5-5 to TRBJ1-2, with D perhaps TRBD1 (5 bases). Trimming removed 2 bases at V and 6 bases at J, with 11 bases between. CDR3 size: 13 residues. Per germline, CDR1 SGHKS and CDR2 YYEKEE (reference sequence). The CDR3 loop is CASSLFTTDGYTF. The CDR3 region has the DNA TGTGCCAGCAGCTTATTCACGACAGATGGCTACACCTTC.

The gene calls are TRBV29-1 and TRBJ1-3; maybe TRBD1 (6 bases). The CDR3 has 13 residues. The V end was cut by 3 bases, the J end by 8 bases, with 14 bases between. Germline V lookup: CDR1 SQVTM, CDR2 ANQGSEA. The chain's CDR3 is CSVEYGGADTIYF. CDR3 nucleotide sequence: TGCAGCGTTGAGTATGGGGGGGCGGACACCATATATTTT.

The chain has TRBV2 and TRBJ2-5; D unresolved. This CDR3 has 13 amino acids. The V gene's germline CDR1 is SNHLY and CDR2 FYNNEI. The V end lost 6 bases, the J end lost 1 base, and 9 bases lay between the germline ends. CDR3 region: CASSRLTQETQYF. Here the CDR3 DNA reads TGTGCCAGCAGCCGACTGACCCAAGAGACCCAGTACTTC.

This chain links TRBV6-5 with TRBJ2-3, with TRBD2 matching 8 bases. Germline V gene lookup returns CDR1 MNHEY and CDR2 SVGAGI. J lost 2 bases, V lost 4 bases, and 8 bases had no gene match. This CDR3 is 16 amino acids long. The CDR3 sequence: CASSSLLRGATDTQYF. DNA of the CDR3: TGTGCCAGCAGTTCCCTCTTGCGGGGGGCCACAGATACGCAGTATTTT.

This clone has a single count. The chain couples TRBV6-5 to TRBJ1-1, with a possible D match to TRBD1 (6 bases). V lost 0 bases and J lost 4, with 6 bases in between. The CDR3 consists of 13 residues. Germline V gives CDR1 MNHEY, CDR2 SVGAGI. Written as DNA, the CDR3 is TGTGCCAGCAGTTACTCCAGGGGCACTGAAGCTTTCTTT. It codes for CASSYSRGTEAFF.

The CDR3 bases are TGTGCCAGCAGTTACGGTGTCGGAGGCACCTACGAGCAGTACTTC. Its translation: CASSYGVGGTYEQYF. This chain links TRBV6-5 with TRBJ2-7; TRBD2 might be the D (5 bases). The CDR3 spans 15 residues. V was shortened by 2 bases and J by 2 bases, with 13 bases between the two germline ends. The germline V gene encodes CDR1 MNHEY and CDR2 SVGAGI.

The chain carries TRBV21-1 and TRBJ2-1; the table assigns TRBD2, which was not confirmed against the DNA. TRBV21-1 is termed a pseudogene. The CDR3 spans 17 residues. CDR3: CASRGTSGRSSYNEQFF. The CDR3 region has the DNA TGTGCCAGCAGGGGGACTAGCGGGAGGAGCTCCTACAATGAGCAGTTCTTC.